The present entry profiles one TCR beta chain with its context. Its antigen is unknown. The assay was immunoSEQ multiplex PCR, and TCRdb's table has in-frame clones only and misses some. Seen here are 150,000 or so clones, roughly 93% observed once, and the top ten hold around 1%. This sample is part of a study of T cell responses to AZD1222 COVID-19 vaccine. Findings and limits, study-wide: Recipients of AZD1222 seropositive at baseline numbered only 6 or 7.

The sequence was collected from an adult who received the AZD1222 COVID-19 vaccine. Source: peripheral blood, taken 28 days after the second AZD1222 dose.

CDR3: CASSQPGLALNEQFF. CDR3 nucleotides: TGTGCCAGCAGCCAACCGGGACTAGCGCTAAATGAGCAGTTCTTC. The chain uses TRBV7-9 and TRBJ2-1, with 10 bases identical to TRBD2. J was trimmed by 7 bases and V by 5 bases; bases with no gene match: 8. The CDR3 length is 15 residues. CDR1 is SEHNR and CDR2 is FQNEAQ in the germline V gene (reference sequence).